This T cell receptor beta chain was documented in a study of regulatory T cells in long-lasting Graves disease listed by TCRdb under 2021. For context, the study as a whole: Newly diagnosed Graves' disease patients had taken antithyroid drugs for less than 3 months. This study used TCR sequencing and RNA sequencing of peripheral blood to compare persistent Graves' disease patients against newly diagnosed Graves' disease patients. TCR sequencing covered some 13 persistent and about 20 newly diagnosed Graves' disease patients, about 35 samples in total. The study was conducted in China and was registered as a clinical trial. Results and caveats for the whole study, not just this receptor: The study examined only peripheral blood because the primary lesion, thyroid tissue, could not be accessed. The authors noted that the small sample size was a limitation that may lower accuracy. Only the TCR beta chain was sequenced and analyzed. Lower TCR Shannon entropy and fewer highly expanded clones were observed in persistent Graves' disease patients than in newly diagnosed patients, which suggested clonal expansion. Patients with persistent disease shared more public clonotypes (fewer than 3,000) than newly diagnosed patients did (about 970). TRBV28, TRBJ1-2 and TRBJ2-5 were preferentially used in persistent disease, while TRBV20-1 and TRBJ2-1 were favored in newly diagnosed disease.

This clonotype appeared many times. No cognate antigen has been identified for it. No clone much larger than this one lies a single base away; base qualities are absent. To prepare the library, multiplex PCR was applied. TCRdb shows the sequencer as Illumina HiSeq 4000. iRepertoire HTBI primers and Arm-PCR amplification of CDR3 regions were used to construct TCR beta libraries. Before sequencing, the PCR products underwent gel purification. Processing in the source paper ran as follows. Gene usage analysis of CDR3 amino acid clonotypes relied on the approximately 62 TRBV and 14 TRBJ segments identified across samples. COPE and FqMerger were used to merge the filtered high-quality paired reads into contigs. BLAST was used to align contigs to the IMGT TRBV, TRBD and TRBJ reference genes, and CDR3 was defined following IMGT. Highly expanded clones were defined as clonotypes with a frequency above 0.1%. Repertoire diversity was measured by Shannon entropy, and V-J evenness by the Gini coefficient. Clonotypes shared by more than one individual were considered public. Starting from the raw public reads, TCRdb applied fastp trimming at Q25, assembled clones with MiXCR and retained in-frame beta chains. Each entry is one CDR3 protein sequence, shown with its most common DNA and genes. The V and J calls shown here were made by TCRdb, not taken from the authors' results. Across this sample there are hundreds of thousands of distinct CDR3 sequences, with less than 20% seen only once. 15% to 20% of the sample lies in the top ten.

The label giving this sample's time point can be read as: newly diagnosed GD, antithyroid drugs for less than 3 months. For both TCR sequencing and RNA sequencing, RNA was extracted from PBMCs using TRIzol. Graves' disease was diagnosed according to American Thyroid Association guidelines. Patients for the study were recruited at an endocrinology department in Xi'an, China. Each patient gave 9 to 10 milliliters of peripheral blood, collected in an EDTA anticoagulant tube. Ficoll Paque Plus density gradient separation was used to isolate PBMCs, and no further T cell sorting was performed. An Agilent 2100 Bioanalyzer and agarose gel were used to check RNA quality, while a NanoDrop 2000 measured RNA concentration. CDR1 and CDR2 are drawn from the germline V gene (reference sequence): LNHNV, YYDKDF. Reading from cysteine to phenylalanine, the CDR3 counts 13 amino acids. The kept DNA is CDR3 alone, 39 bases in frame from the first base. At the junction V is shortened by 5 bases and J by 7 bases; bases outside the gene matches: 5.

These data were also filed under a second study, of T cells in Graves' hyperthyroidism and ophthalmopathy. That second report states: Stable Graves' hyperthyroidism was defined as the absence of progression to ophthalmopathy over 18 months of follow-up. The hyperthyroidism patients were between 18 and 65 years old and newly diagnosed, with a disease duration of less than 2 months. Exclusion was applied to patients with uncontrolled infections, other autoimmune diseases, pregnancy or lactation. Diagnoses relied on clinical symptoms, serum thyroxine and TRAb, thyroid ultrasound and orbital computed tomography. For the first round of RT-PCR on the TCR CDR3, the HTBI primer set was used together with the Qiagen OneStep RT-PCR kit. Most expanded thyroid clonotypes (frequency above 0.001) were also detected in blood, a finding suggesting that blood repertoires may reflect thyroid immune responses. Ophthalmopathy was separated from stable hyperthyroidism by a 13 V-J signature model, with over 85% sensitivity and roughly 81% specificity obtained in cross-validation and 80%/75% obtained in testing. In validation, progression to ophthalmopathy was predicted by the model with 70.59% sensitivity and around 75% specificity, a median of roughly 6 months before onset. TCR V-J signatures able to tell the groups apart were searched for in a discovery cohort of 90 to 100 patients, of whom around 43 had Graves' ophthalmopathy and about 55 had stable Graves' hyperthyroidism. An independent validation cohort of under 20 hyperthyroidism patients and roughly 16 patients who later progressed to ophthalmopathy tested prospective prediction of ophthalmopathy. The 100 discovery patients were randomly split 7:3 into training and test sets. In addition, the study compared T-cell repertoires in thyroid tissue and in blood from roughly six Graves' hyperthyroidism patients. Following sampling, methimazole starting at 30 mg daily was given to hyperthyroidism patients, and high-dose intravenous methylprednisolone was given to ophthalmopathy patients. The libraries were constructed in a second round of multiplex PCR and then size-selected and purified. Sequencing of the libraries was done on an Illumina HiSeq2000 using paired-end 100 bp reads. SOAPnuke was used to process the raw data, removing reads that contained adapters or uncalled bases, had a mean Phred below 15, or lacked an exact match to the constant primer or identifier. COPE v1.2.5 was used to merge high-quality paired reads, and clonotypes were defined as unique nucleotide sequences. MiTCR v1.1 was used to align the clonotypes against IMGT TRBV, TRBD and TRBJ reference segments. The analysis included only V-J combinations with a frequency above 0.0001, which together covered around 99% of the repertoires. The TCS score was defined as the ratio of F50 (clonal expansion) to E x V (chaos), calculated using BLOSUM62-based TCRdist between CDR3 peptides within each V-J. Welch's t-statistics and random forest reduced 500 to 550 V-J features to 13, which were used in a naive Bayes classifier (R e1071). Sample size was not statistically predetermined, and blinding of investigators to group allocation was not performed. The paper describes TCR Vbeta CDR3 sequencing of 135 peripheral blood samples, made up of 43 ophthalmopathy patients, some 80 hyperthyroidism patients and 17 progressor patients.

The clonotype originates from a woman aged 30 to 39 with Graves disease. Donor details come from another sample of the same person, matched by shared clones. The chain joins TRBV15 to TRBJ2-1; 7 central nucleotides agree with TRBD2. The sample was peripheral blood mononuclear cells (PBMCs), taken at new diagnosis, from a patient treated with antithyroid drugs. The CDR3: CATSGRASNEQFF. In nucleotides, the sequence is TGTGCCACCAGCGGGAGGGCTAGTAATGAGCAGTTCTTC. Where the CDR3 stops, the reference TRBV15 and TRBJ2-1 genes take over; the full variable domain is DAMVIQNPRYQVTQFGKPVTLSCSQTLNHNVMYWYQQKSSQAPKLLFHYYDKDFNNEADTPDNFQSRRPNTSFCFLDIRSPGLGDTAMYLCATSGRASNEQFFGPGTRLTVL.